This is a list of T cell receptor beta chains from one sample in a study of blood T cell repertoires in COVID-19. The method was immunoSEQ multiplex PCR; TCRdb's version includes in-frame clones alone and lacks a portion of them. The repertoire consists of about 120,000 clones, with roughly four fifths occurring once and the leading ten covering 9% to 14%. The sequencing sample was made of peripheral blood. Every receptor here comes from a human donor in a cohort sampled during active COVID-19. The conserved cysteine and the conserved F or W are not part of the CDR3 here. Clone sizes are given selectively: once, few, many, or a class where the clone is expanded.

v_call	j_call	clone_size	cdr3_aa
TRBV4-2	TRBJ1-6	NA	ASSQELLRGHSPLH
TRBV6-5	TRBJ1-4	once	ASRDTTNEKLF
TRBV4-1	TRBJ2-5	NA	ASSQGGGGGGETQY
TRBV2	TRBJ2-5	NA	ASSEALRRDQTQY
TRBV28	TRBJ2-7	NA	ASSSVDRVYEQY
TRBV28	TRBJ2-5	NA	ASSSTMRVQTQY
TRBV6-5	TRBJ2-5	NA	ASKPSGGNQETQY
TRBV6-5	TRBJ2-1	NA	ASRTGTGIYNEQF
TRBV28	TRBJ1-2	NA	ASSPPPGSANYGYT
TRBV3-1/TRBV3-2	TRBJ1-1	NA	ASSQRAETGEAF
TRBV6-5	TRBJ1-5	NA	ASRDRGPNRPQH
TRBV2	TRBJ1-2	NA	ASSPGQGSAYGYT
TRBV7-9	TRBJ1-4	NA	ASTPWLAGNEKLF
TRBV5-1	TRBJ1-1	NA	ASQTGMNTEAF
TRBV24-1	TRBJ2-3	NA	ATSDFSGAAGAQY
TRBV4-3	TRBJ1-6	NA	ASSQGTGGDNSPLH
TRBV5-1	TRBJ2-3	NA	ASSYGGRGTDTQY
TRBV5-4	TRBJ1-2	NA	ASSLAGQSYGYT
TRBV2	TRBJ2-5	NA	ASSVSGGKETQY
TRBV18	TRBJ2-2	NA	ASSRLRAGTTGELF
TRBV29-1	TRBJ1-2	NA	SVRTGENLYGYT
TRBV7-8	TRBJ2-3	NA	ASRSRGTDTQY
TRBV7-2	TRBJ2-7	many	ASSSMPGTARTYYEQY